Below, 19 T cell receptor beta chains from the same sample are listed, as sequenced in a study of T cell responses to AZD1222 COVID-19 vaccine. Profiled with immunoSEQ multiplex PCR; TCRdb holds only in-frame clones, not every one. Among about 14,000 clones listed, about 80% were seen once. The sequencing here drew on peripheral blood, taken 28 days after the second AZD1222 dose. Receptors originate from an adult who received the AZD1222 COVID-19 vaccine.

The chain links TRBV2 to TRBJ2-2; 9 nucleotides align to TRBD1. Germline V CDR1 and CDR2: SNHLY, FYNNEI. Losses at the gene ends were 7 bases for V and 5 bases for J; bases not matched to a gene: 11. This CDR3 region has 16 residues. The chain's CDR3 is CASTLQGDRVTGELFF. DNA of the CDR3: TGTGCCAGCACGCTACAGGGGGACAGGGTAACCGGGGAGCTGTTTTTT.

The chain has TRBV6-2 or TRBV6-3 and TRBJ1-1; weak D call: TRBD1 (5 bases). Looked up from germline, CDR1 is MNHEY and CDR2 is SVGEGT. The length of the CDR3 is 14 residues. V lost 6 bases, J lost 5 bases, and 16 bases lay in between. CDR3 DNA: TGTGCCAGCAGCGAACAGGTTTATTGGACTGAAGCTTTCTTT. Protein sequence: CASSEQVYWTEAFF.

The chain employs TRBV5-1 and TRBJ1-1, with D possibly being TRBD1 (5 bases). Per germline, CDR1 SGHRS and CDR2 YFSETQ. V was cut by 0 bases and J by 0 bases, with 9 bases left in between. The CDR3 has 15 amino acids. The CDR3 region is CASSLGGTVNTEAFF. As DNA, the CDR3 is TGCGCCAGCAGCTTGGGGGGGACGGTGAACACTGAAGCTTTCTTT.

The count of this clone is one. This chain connects TRBV5-6 to TRBJ1-2; 7 bases map to TRBD1. J lost 9 bases, V lost 3 bases, and 8 bases had no gene match. This CDR3 has 13 amino acids. CDR1 is SGHDT and CDR2 is YYEEEE in the germline V gene. CDR3 coding DNA: TGTGCCAGCAGCTCCCTCGGACAGGAAAGCTACACCTTC. This codes for CASSSLGQESYTF. The full variable domain, in which reference TRBV5-6 and TRBJ1-2 provide the parts outside the CDR3, is DAGVTQSPTHLIKTRGQQVTLRCSPKSGHDTVSWYQQALGQGPQFIFQYYEEEERQRGNFPDRFSGHQFPNYSSELNVNALLLGDSALYLCASSSLGQESYTFGSGTRLTVV.

The CDR3 sequence: CASSGMASTETQYF. The CDR3 DNA is TGTGCCAGCAGCGGGATGGCTAGCACAGAGACCCAGTACTTC. The chain employs TRBV7-2 and TRBJ2-5, with D possibly being TRBD2 (5 bases). Germline V gene lookup returns CDR1 SGHTA and CDR2 FQGNSA. Trimming stripped 5 bases from V and 4 bases from J, with 14 bases between. This CDR3 has 14 amino acids.

This clone was counted once. The CDR3: CAWGTGPNLAFF. The CDR3 bases are TGTGCCTGGGGGACAGGACCAAATCTTGCTTTCTTT. The rearrangement links TRBV30 to TRBJ1-1, with 8 bases aligning to TRBD1. Germline V gene lookup returns CDR1 GTSNPN and CDR2 SVGIG (reference sequence). This CDR3 comprises 12 residues. V dropped 5 bases and J dropped 11; count of bases not matched to a gene: 10.

This rearrangement joins TRBV27 to TRBJ1-2; possible D gene TRBD1, 6 bases. CDR1 and CDR2 (germline): MNHEY, SMNVEV (reference sequence). Trimming took 5 bases from V and 6 from J, leaving 22 bases between them. The CDR3 totals 16 residues. Written as DNA, the CDR3 is TGTGCCAGCAGTCCACTTCCTTCGGGGGGCCAGGATGGCTACACCTTC. Protein sequence: CASSPLPSGGQDGYTF.

The V gene is TRBV4-1, the J gene TRBJ2-1, with no clear D. Trimming stripped 4 bases from V and 5 bases from J, with 12 bases between. This CDR3 has 14 amino acids. Germline CDR1 and CDR2: MGHRA and YSYEKL. CDR3: CASSPLRRDNEQFF. The CDR3 DNA reads TGCGCCAGCAGCCCCTTACGACGCGACAATGAGCAGTTCTTC.

This rearrangement joins TRBV30 to TRBJ1-5, with D unresolved. Trimming shortened V by 5 bases and J by 6 bases, and 8 bases separated the two germline ends. CDR1 and CDR2 from the germline V gene are GTSNPN and SVGIG (reference sequence). The CDR3 totals 11 residues. The CDR3, as DNA: TGTGCCTGGGGAACAAGTCAGCCCCAGCATTTT. Amino acid sequence: CAWGTSQPQHF.

The chain links TRBV19 to TRBJ2-7, with 7 nucleotides matching TRBD1. V was pared by 5 bases and J by 1 base, with 8 bases of the junction left unmatched. CDR1 and CDR2 (germline): LNHDA, SQIVND (reference sequence). The CDR3 totals 15 residues. The CDR3 loop is CASSRTGAVSYEQYF. As DNA, the CDR3 is TGTGCCAGTAGTCGAACAGGGGCGGTATCCTACGAGCAGTACTTC.

The chain carries TRBV5-1 and TRBJ1-1, with unresolved D. The ends were cut back, 0 bases at V and 0 bases at J, with 9 bases in the middle. CDR1 is SGHRS and CDR2 is YFSETQ in the germline V gene. This CDR3 is built from 15 residues. The chain's CDR3 is CASSLVAGMNTEAFF. CDR3 sequence (DNA): TGCGCCAGCAGCTTGGTGGCAGGAATGAACACTGAAGCTTTCTTT.

For the CDR3, the DNA is TGTGCCAGCAGTGAAGTGGACAGGGCTGGAAACACCATATATTTT. As protein: CASSEVDRAGNTIYF. This chain connects TRBV6-1 to TRBJ1-3, with 8 bases identical to TRBD1. Germline values: CDR1 MNHNS, CDR2 SASEGT. J lost 2 bases, V lost 1 base, and 1 base had no gene match. This CDR3 is 15 amino acids long.

The gene calls are TRBV7-9 and TRBJ1-1, with no clear D. This CDR3 has 10 amino acids. The V end lost 6 bases, the J end lost 8 bases, and 7 bases lay between the germline ends. Germline V gene sequence: CDR1 SEHNR, CDR2 FQNEAQ (reference sequence). CDR3 DNA: TGTGCCAGCAGAGAAACAGAAGCTTTCTTT. It is translated as CASRETEAFF.

The chain combines TRBV18 with TRBJ1-1; the D gene is possibly TRBD1 (5 bases). Germline V gives CDR1 KGHSH, CDR2 LQKENI. Trimming took 3 bases from V and 11 from J, leaving 16 bases between them. The CDR3 runs 13 residues. This CDR3 reads CASSPPGGRQAFF. CDR3 DNA sequence: TGTGCCAGCTCACCCCCAGGAGGCCGACAGGCTTTCTTT.

Only one count was recorded for this clone. The DNA for the CDR3 is TGTGCCAGCAGTTTGGGGGGAAACACCATATATTTT. This encodes CASSLGGNTIYF. The V gene is TRBV12-3 or TRBV12-4, the J gene TRBJ1-3; D gene ambiguous. This CDR3 spans 12 amino acids. V gave up 3 bases and J gave up 4 bases, with 4 bases separating them.

The chain couples TRBV7-9 to TRBJ2-5; no firm D call. Germline V gene sequence: CDR1 SEHNR, CDR2 FQNEAQ (reference sequence). The CDR3 is made up of 11 amino acids. Trimming took off 5 bases at V and 3 bases at J, with 4 bases between the two ends. CDR3 loop: CASSQKETQYF. In nucleotides, the CDR3 is TGTGCCAGCAGCCAAAAAGAGACCCAGTACTTC.

This chain joins TRBV6-2 or TRBV6-3 and TRBJ2-7; 11 bases align to TRBD2. The CDR3 loop spans 15 amino acids. CDR1 and CDR2 from the germline V gene are MNHEY and SVGEGT. Trimming removed 2 bases from V and 2 bases from J; junction bases left unmatched: 2. CDR3 region: CASSYLAGGPYEQYF. In DNA, the CDR3 is TGTGCCAGCAGTTACCTAGCGGGAGGACCCTACGAGCAGTACTTC.

CDR3 coding DNA: TGTGCCAGCATGGTGGAGGCAAACACTGAAGCTTTCTTT. Translated: CASMVEANTEAFF. The rearrangement links TRBV2 to TRBJ1-1, with D hard to call. Germline loops: CDR1 SNHLY, CDR2 FYNNEI. Trimming took 7 bases from V and 2 from J, leaving 11 bases between them. This CDR3 contains 13 residues.

The V call is TRBV9, the J call TRBJ2-1, with 15 nucleotides matching TRBD2. Germline CDR1 is SGDLS and CDR2 is YYNGEE. This CDR3 has 15 residues. Trimming took 3 bases from V and 10 from J; bases not matched to a gene: 5. Written as DNA, the CDR3 is TGTGCCAGCAGCGGAACGGGACTAGCGGGAGGCGAGCAGTTCTTC. Residues: CASSGTGLAGGEQFF.